The entry that follows covers one T cell receptor beta chain sequence. This entry is derived from a study of cytomegalovirus exposure and HLA in healthy donors. Repertoires were generated with immunoSEQ multiplex PCR, while TCRdb's copy carries only in-frame clones and drops some. In the table there are 150,000 to 200,000 clones, nearly 90% of which are singletons. The V and J ends lost 4 bases and 2 bases, in that order; junction bases with no gene match: 12. The CDR3 loop spans 18 amino acids. Per germline, CDR1 LNHDA and CDR2 SQIVND (reference sequence). The clonotype comes from a man aged 18 to 29 in good health and CMV-seropositive. The sequenced material came from PBMCs. V and J are TRBV19 and TRBJ2-1; the match to TRBD2 covers 9 bases. The CDR3 region has the DNA TGTGCCAGTAGTAAACCCGCCCTACTAGCGGGCACCTACAATGAGCAGTTCTTC. Translated, it gives CASSKPALLAGTYNEQFF.